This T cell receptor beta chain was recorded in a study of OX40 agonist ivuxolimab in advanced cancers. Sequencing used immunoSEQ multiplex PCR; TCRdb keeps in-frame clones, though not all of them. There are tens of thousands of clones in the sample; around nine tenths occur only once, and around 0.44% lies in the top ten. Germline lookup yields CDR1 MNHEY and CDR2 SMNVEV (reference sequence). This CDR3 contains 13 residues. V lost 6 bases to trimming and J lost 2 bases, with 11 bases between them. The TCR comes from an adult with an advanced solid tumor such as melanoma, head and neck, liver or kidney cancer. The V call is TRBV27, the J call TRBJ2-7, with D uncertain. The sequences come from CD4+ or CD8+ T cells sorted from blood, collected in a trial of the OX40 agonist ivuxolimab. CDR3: CASRTAATYEQYF. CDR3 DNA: TGTGCCAGCAGGACGGCAGCTACCTACGAGCAGTACTTC.